This is a list of T cell receptor beta chains from one sample in a study of blood T cell repertoires in COVID-19. Profiled with immunoSEQ multiplex PCR; TCRdb holds only in-frame clones, not every one. This table has approximately 150,000 clones, 65% to 85% appearing once. Sequencing was done on a sample of PBMCs or T cells enriched from blood (not recorded which). Source of these receptors: a man between 65 and 80 years old who had been exposed to COVID-19. CDR3s include the opening cysteine and the closing phenylalanine or tryptophan. The D gene is left open where the match is weak. For some rows the clone size is stated as once, few or many, or as a class when expanded; others skip it.

V gene	CDR3 length	clone size	D gene	J gene	CDR3 protein	CDR3 DNA
TRBV27	14	medium-sized	-	TRBJ1-6	CASSPITRGSPLHF	TGTGCCAGCAGTCCGATAACGCGGGGTTCACCCCTCCACTTT
TRBV4-3	15	-	-	TRBJ1-6	CASSQEPGNNSPLHF	TGCGCCAGCAGCCAAGAGCCAGGGAATAATTCACCCCTCCACTTT
TRBV25-1	13	-	TRBD1	TRBJ2-7	CATLGTGFYEQYF	TGTGCCACCCTCGGGACAGGGTTTTACGAGCAGTACTTC
TRBV4-3	15	once	-	TRBJ1-2	CASSQEQGLYYGYTF	TGCGCCAGCAGCCAAGAGCAGGGTCTGTACTATGGCTACACCTTC
TRBV6-5	15	-	TRBD1	TRBJ2-3	CASRGDRVRTDTQYF	TGTGCCAGCAGGGGAGACAGGGTACGCACAGATACGCAGTATTTT
TRBV5-1	22	many	TRBD2	TRBJ2-1	CASSGRTSGGKAGKEGKNEQFF	TGCGCCAGCAGCGGGAGGACTAGCGGGGGCAAAGCTGGGAAGGAGGGAAAAAATGAGCAGTTCTTC
TRBV9	17	-	-	TRBJ1-3	CASSAVAGGHNRNTIYF	TGTGCCAGCAGCGCCGTGGCGGGGGGGCATAACCGAAACACCATATATTTT
TRBV12-3/TRBV12-4	12	-	TRBD1	TRBJ1-1	CASSAGTGKAFF	TGTGCCAGCAGTGCAGGGACAGGGAAGGCTTTCTTT
TRBV3-1/TRBV3-2	16	-	TRBD1	TRBJ1-2	CASSQEGTGPFYGYTF	TGTGCCAGCAGCCAAGAGGGGACAGGGCCTTTCTATGGCTACACCTTC
TRBV5-1	16	-	-	TRBJ1-1	CASSLALVGGNTEAFF	TGCGCCAGCAGCTTGGCTTTGGTTGGCGGGAACACTGAAGCTTTCTTT
TRBV5-5	18	once	TRBD2	TRBJ2-7	CASSQGLAGGPLSREQYF	TGTGCCAGCAGCCAGGGACTAGCGGGGGGCCCTTTGTCTCGGGAGCAGTACTTC
TRBV6-5	14	-	-	TRBJ2-7	CASNSDGGRYEQYF	TGTGCCAGCAATAGTGATGGAGGGCGCTACGAGCAGTACTTC
TRBV6-5	16	-	TRBD1	TRBJ2-3	CASSLSGTGEADTQYF	TGTGCCAGCAGTTTATCCGGGACAGGGGAGGCAGATACGCAGTATTTT
TRBV18	15	-	TRBD1	TRBJ2-2	CASSVRTGLTGELFF	TGTGCCAGCTCAGTAAGGACAGGGCTCACCGGGGAGCTGTTTTTT
TRBV6-2/TRBV6-3	16	-	TRBD2	TRBJ2-1	CASSPLGLADYNEQFF	TGTGCCAGCAGTCCACTGGGACTAGCGGATTACAATGAGCAGTTCTTC
TRBV4-3	14	-	TRBD2	TRBJ2-7	CASSQDSGGYEQYF	TGCGCCAGCAGCCAAGATAGCGGGGGGTACGAGCAGTACTTC
TRBV21-1	12	-	-	TRBJ1-4	CASSKGGTDVPF	TGTGCCAGCAGCAAAGGGGGCACGGATGTTCCTTTT
TRBV6-5	15	-	TRBD1	TRBJ1-2	CASALRQGALGGYTF	TGTGCCAGCGCCCTCCGACAGGGGGCGTTGGGAGGCTACACCTTC
TRBV11-2	15	-	-	TRBJ2-7	CASSGVGSSPNEQYF	TGTGCCAGCAGCGGTGTCGGGTCCTCTCCTAACGAGCAGTACTTC
TRBV7-9	14	-	TRBD1	TRBJ2-3	CASSRGQESNTQYF	TGTGCCAGCAGCCGGGGACAGGAGTCAAATACGCAGTATTTT
TRBV6-5	15	few	TRBD2	TRBJ2-7	CASLTSGGPAYEQYF	TGTGCCAGCCTGACTAGCGGGGGCCCAGCCTACGAGCAGTACTTC
TRBV7-8	14	few	TRBD1	TRBJ1-6	CASSFGTGAAPLHF	TGTGCCAGCAGCTTTGGGACAGGGGCCGCACCCCTCCACTTT
TRBV2	13	-	TRBD1	TRBJ2-7	CASSRQGSYEQYF	TGTGCCAGCAGTCGACAGGGCTCCTACGAGCAGTACTTC
TRBV5-5	16	-	-	TRBJ1-1	CASSLGATLMNTEAFF	TGTGCCAGCAGCTTGGGGGCCACCCTAATGAACACTGAAGCTTTCTTT
TRBV19	14	-	TRBD2	TRBJ2-7	CASSGTSGTYEQYF	TGTGCCAGTAGCGGGACTAGCGGGACCTACGAGCAGTACTTC
TRBV6-5	14	-	-	TRBJ1-2	CASTLRDSNYGYTF	TGTGCCAGCACTCTAAGGGACTCCAACTATGGCTACACCTTC
TRBV19	15	-	-	TRBJ2-1	CASSIARRGWDEQFF	TGTGCCAGTAGTATAGCCCGTCGGGGGTGGGATGAGCAGTTCTTC
TRBV28	13	-	TRBD2	TRBJ2-1	CASRERGYNEQFF	TGTGCCAGCAGGGAGCGGGGTTACAATGAGCAGTTCTTC
TRBV4-1	17	-	TRBD1	TRBJ1-5	CASSQGPGQVLGQPQHF	TGCGCCAGCAGCCAAGGGCCGGGACAGGTGCTAGGTCAGCCCCAGCATTTT
TRBV9	18	once	TRBD2	TRBJ2-6	CASSPEAGAHSGANVLTF	TGTGCCAGCAGCCCAGAGGCGGGAGCCCACTCTGGGGCCAACGTCCTGACTTTC
TRBV29-1	13	-	TRBD1	TRBJ1-2	CSVAGQAFYGYTF	TGCAGCGTTGCGGGACAGGCCTTCTATGGCTACACCTTC
TRBV29-1	14	-	-	TRBJ2-1	CSVVSGLRGGEQFF	TGCAGCGTTGTATCGGGGTTGAGGGGAGGCGAGCAGTTCTTC
TRBV7-2	14	-	-	TRBJ2-2	CASSLASGTGELFF	TGTGCCAGCAGCTTAGCGAGTGGCACCGGGGAGCTGTTTTTT
TRBV27	16	-	TRBD2	TRBJ2-7	CASSLSGLAGPYEQYF	TGTGCCAGCAGTTTATCAGGTCTAGCGGGGCCCTACGAGCAGTACTTC
TRBV28	14	once	TRBD2	TRBJ2-3	CASRLPTGTSGDVF	TGTGCCAGCAGACTCCCTACAGGGACTAGCGGGGACGTGTTT
TRBV4-2	16	-	TRBD2	TRBJ2-3	CASSRGLRGITDTQYF	TGTGCCAGCAGCCGAGGCCTGCGGGGGATCACAGATACGCAGTATTTT
TRBV7-2	17	-	TRBD1	TRBJ2-7	CASSLVYGTGALSEQYF	TGTGCCAGCAGCCTAGTTTACGGGACAGGGGCTTTGTCCGAGCAGTACTTC
TRBV7-2	15	-	TRBD2	TRBJ2-1	CASSLQRGGRHEQFF	TGTGCCAGCAGCCTTCAGCGGGGGGGCCGACATGAGCAGTTCTTC